A selection of T cell receptor beta chains follows, all from one sample in a study of blood T cell repertoires in COVID-19. The protocol was immunoSEQ multiplex PCR, while the TCRdb copy is restricted to in-frame clones and leaves out a portion. The data hold about 270,000 clones, with about 88% observed a single time. Sequencing input: PBMCs or T cells enriched from blood (not recorded which). The receptors stem from a woman in her forties or fifties who had recovered from COVID-19. CDR3s include the opening cysteine and the closing phenylalanine or tryptophan. D genes are given only for firm matches. The size entry is marked missing in some rows and otherwise reads once, few, many or a size class.

V	D	size	J	CDR3	DNA
TRBV7-8	.	.	TRBJ1-5	CASSSRGNQPQHF	TGTGCCAGCAGCAGCAGGGGAAATCAGCCCCAGCATTTT
TRBV7-2	TRBD2	.	TRBJ2-7	CASSLWSGEYEQYF	TGTGCCAGCAGCTTATGGAGCGGGGAATACGAGCAGTACTTC
TRBV28	.	.	TRBJ1-2	CASSLGDTLGNGYTF	TGTGCCAGCAGTTTAGGGGACACTCTTGGGAATGGCTACACCTTC
TRBV19	.	.	TRBJ1-4	CASSPGFGTPKSLTNEKLFF	TGTGCCAGTAGTCCCGGCTTCGGGACACCCAAATCCCTAACTAATGAAAAACTGTTTTTT
TRBV7-2	.	.	TRBJ2-1	CASSPSQASYNEQFF	TGTGCCAGCAGCCCTAGCCAGGCATCCTACAATGAGCAGTTCTTC
TRBV9	.	once	TRBJ1-5	CASSVGGWSNQPQHF	TGTGCCAGCAGCGTAGGAGGGTGGAGCAATCAGCCCCAGCATTTT
TRBV18	.	.	TRBJ2-2	CASSPTVQRDTGELFF	TGTGCCAGCTCACCTACGGTCCAACGAGACACCGGGGAGCTGTTTTTT
TRBV5-5	TRBD1	.	TRBJ1-2	CASSWTGGTDYGYTF	TGTGCCAGCAGCTGGACAGGTGGAACCGACTATGGCTACACCTTC
TRBV29-1	.	.	TRBJ1-5	CSAGQNSNQPQHF	TGCAGCGCCGGACAGAATAGCAATCAGCCCCAGCATTTT
TRBV6-5	.	.	TRBJ1-6	CALHQGYNSPLHF	TGTGCCTTACATCAGGGGTATAATTCACCCCTCCACTTT
TRBV5-6	.	few	TRBJ2-7	CASSLAREQYEQYF	TGTGCCAGCAGCTTGGCCCGGGAGCAGTACGAGCAGTACTTC
TRBV29-1	.	.	TRBJ2-1	CSVEPPGGYEQFF	TGCAGCGTTGAACCCCCAGGGGGGTACGAGCAGTTCTTC
TRBV25-1	TRBD2	.	TRBJ2-5	CASSLAVQETQYF	TGTGCCAGCAGTCTAGCGGTCCAAGAGACCCAGTACTTC
TRBV11-2	TRBD2	.	TRBJ2-1	CASSSRTGTSGIYEQFF	TGTGCCAGCAGCTCCAGGACCGGGACTAGCGGGATCTATGAGCAGTTCTTC
TRBV5-1	TRBD1	.	TRBJ2-7	CASSSGQGTDEQYF	TGCGCCAGCAGCTCGGGACAGGGAACAGACGAGCAGTACTTC
TRBV24-1	.	once	TRBJ1-1	CATSDFRETEAFF	TGTGCCACCAGTGATTTTCGGGAGACTGAAGCTTTCTTT
TRBV9	.	.	TRBJ1-1	CASSVVSRITEAFF	TGTGCCAGCAGCGTAGTATCCAGAATCACTGAAGCTTTCTTT
TRBV25-1	TRBD1	.	TRBJ1-2	CASSEFSGQAYGYTF	TGTGCCAGCAGTGAATTTTCTGGACAGGCCTATGGCTACACCTTC
TRBV10-3	.	.	TRBJ1-3	CAISAPGGSSGNTIYF	TGTGCCATCAGTGCCCCCGGGGGATCATCTGGAAACACCATATATTTT
TRBV5-1	.	.	TRBJ2-1	CASSWDGGGNEQFF	TGCGCCAGCAGCTGGGACGGTGGGGGGAATGAGCAGTTCTTC
TRBV18	.	.	TRBJ1-3	CASSPNQHNSGNTIYF	TGTGCCAGCTCACCAAATCAACATAACTCTGGAAACACCATATATTTT
TRBV28	.	.	TRBJ1-2	CASSLRGNYGYTF	TGTGCCAGCAGTTTAAGGGGTAACTATGGCTACACCTTC
TRBV20-1	.	.	TRBJ2-5	CSAKRGETQYF	TGCAGTGCTAAGAGGGGGGAGACCCAGTACTTC
TRBV4-2	.	.	TRBJ1-1	CASSQGSKNTEAFF	TGTGCCAGCAGCCAAGGTAGCAAGAACACTGAAGCTTTCTTT
TRBV11-3	TRBD2	.	TRBJ2-7	CAEMGSGRIPYF	TGTGCCGAGATGGGTAGCGGGAGAATTCCCTACTTC
TRBV9	.	.	TRBJ2-2	CASSPRQQNTGELFF	TGTGCCAGCAGCCCCCGACAGCAAAACACCGGGGAGCTGTTTTTT
TRBV28	TRBD1	.	TRBJ1-5	CASSPTGGINQPQHF	TGTGCCAGCAGTCCGACAGGGGGAATCAATCAGCCCCAGCATTTT
TRBV25-1	.	.	TRBJ2-1	CASSEYREEQFF	TGTGCCAGCAGTGAATACAGGGAAGAGCAGTTCTTC
TRBV19	.	.	TRBJ1-2	CASEYGGANYGYTF	TGTGCCAGCGAGTATGGGGGCGCGAACTATGGCTACACCTTC
TRBV5-4	TRBD1	few	TRBJ1-2	CASSLRLNVGTGSGYTF	TGTGCCAGCAGCTTGCGCCTTAACGTCGGGACAGGGTCTGGCTACACCTTC
TRBV20-1	TRBD2	.	TRBJ2-1	CSASRAGGPYNEQFF	TGCAGTGCTAGTCGGGCGGGAGGGCCCTACAATGAGCAGTTCTTC
TRBV27	.	once	TRBJ1-6	CASRTRGGLGSPLHF	TGTGCCAGCAGGACTAGGGGGGGTCTGGGTTCACCCCTCCACTTT
TRBV7-2	.	few	TRBJ1-3	CASSFAPQGSGNTIYF	TGTGCCAGCAGCTTCGCCCCTCAGGGCTCTGGAAACACCATATATTTT
TRBV4-3	.	.	TRBJ2-6	CASSQDLGELSGANVLTF	TGCGCCAGCAGCCAAGATCTGGGCGAACTCTCTGGGGCCAACGTCCTGACTTTC
TRBV15	.	few	TRBJ1-1	CATSSTTGPMRAFF	TGTGCCACCAGCAGTACCACAGGGCCAATGAGAGCTTTCTTT
TRBV6-6	.	.	TRBJ2-7	CASSRATGWSSYEQYF	TGTGCCAGCAGTCGAGCGACAGGCTGGAGCTCCTACGAGCAGTACTTC
TRBV19	TRBD1	.	TRBJ2-5	CATKQGAYQETQYF	TGTGCCACCAAACAGGGGGCGTACCAAGAGACCCAGTACTTC
TRBV29-1	TRBD1	once	TRBJ2-1	CSVADRGRYNEQFF	TGCAGCGTCGCGGACAGGGGACGCTACAATGAGCAGTTCTTC
TRBV11-3	.	.	TRBJ1-1	CASSLDGRADTEAFF	TGTGCCAGCAGCTTAGACGGCCGAGCGGACACTGAAGCTTTCTTT
TRBV18	.	.	TRBJ1-5	CASSRLQDSNQPQHF	TGTGCCAGCTCAAGGCTTCAGGATAGCAATCAGCCCCAGCATTTT
TRBV5-5	TRBD2	.	TRBJ2-1	CASRYLSGSLYEQFF	TGTGCCAGCAGATATCTTAGCGGGAGTCTCTATGAGCAGTTCTTC
TRBV30	TRBD1	.	TRBJ1-3	CAWSRRTGRVAGNTIYF	TGTGCCTGGAGTCGAAGGACAGGGCGAGTGGCTGGAAACACCATATATTTT
TRBV27	.	.	TRBJ2-5	CASSNKDRFQETQYF	TGTGCCAGCAGTAACAAAGACAGGTTCCAAGAGACCCAGTACTTC
TRBV15	.	.	TRBJ2-5	CATSGRYQETQYF	TGTGCCACCAGCGGGAGGTATCAAGAGACCCAGTACTTC
TRBV29-1	.	.	TRBJ2-3	CSVLADGPSTQYF	TGCAGCGTATTAGCGGACGGACCTTCTACGCAGTATTTT
TRBV10-2	.	.	TRBJ2-7	CASSDRLAYEQYF	TGCGCCAGCAGTGACCGCCTAGCCTACGAGCAGTACTTC
TRBV7-2	.	.	TRBJ1-6	CASRAGVGNSPLHF	TGTGCCAGCAGGGCAGGGGTTGGGAATTCACCCCTCCACTTT
TRBV28	.	.	TRBJ1-2	CASRAGTPGNGYTF	TGTGCCAGCAGGGCCGGGACTCCCGGGAATGGCTACACCTTC
TRBV14	TRBD2	.	TRBJ2-3	CASSPRQREGLLDTQYF	TGTGCCAGCAGCCCAAGACAGCGGGAGGGCCTTTTAGATACGCAGTATTTT
TRBV19	.	.	TRBJ1-5	CASSPRQLRGSQHF	TGTGCCAGTAGTCCTCGGCAGCTCCGGGGGTCCCAGCATTTT
TRBV6-1	.	.	TRBJ1-5	CASSEDPGHSNGQPQHF	TGTGCCAGCAGTGAAGATCCGGGACACTCTAACGGTCAGCCCCAGCATTTT
TRBV5-4	TRBD1	once	TRBJ1-2	CASSYGGQGLYGYTF	TGTGCCAGCAGTTACGGGGGACAGGGGTTGTATGGCTACACCTTC